One and the same sample provided the 3 T cell receptor beta chains below, sequenced in a study of post-analysis software for immune sequencing data. Study findings and constraints: Controls showed lower frequencies than patients for 4 or 5 TRBV segments, and TRBV5-6, TRBV5-1 and TRBV20-1 were among these.

No antigen has been assigned to these receptors. The library was made from cDNA and included unique molecular identifiers. In TCRdb, the PCR reads were re-called with MiXCR into one record per CDR3 protein. Of around 770,000 distinct CDR3 sequences listed, 35% to 55% are singletons. The material sequenced was blood. Receptors originate from a girl aged 10 to 17 with multiple sclerosis.

In its sample, this clonotype was seen a few times. The chain joins TRBV6-5 to TRBJ1-2; 7 nucleotides agree with TRBD1. The CDR3 consists of 13 residues. Per the germline V gene, CDR1 is MNHEY and CDR2 is SVGAGI. V was clipped by 2 bases and J by 7 bases; unmatched bases: 4. The CDR3 spells CASSYGTAGGYTF. The CDR3 coding sequence is TGTGCCAGCAGTTACGGGACAGCTGGTGGCTACACCTTC.

V usage is TRBV20-1 and J usage is TRBJ2-4; D call uncertain. From germline, CDR1 is DFQATT and CDR2 SNEGSKA (reference sequence). V lost 1 base, J lost 8 bases, and 9 bases lay in between. The CDR3 sequence is 12 residues long. The CDR3 loop reads CSARVPQDIQYF. The DNA of the CDR3 is TGCAGTGCTAGAGTGCCTCAAGACATTCAGTACTTC.

The chain uses TRBV28 and TRBJ2-7; 8 bases line up with TRBD1. This CDR3 region has 13 residues. The V gene end was trimmed by 3 bases and the J gene end by 4 bases; junction bases not matched to a gene: 2. CDR1 MDHEN and CDR2 SYDVKM come from the germline V gene. This CDR3 reads CASSLTGEYEQYF. The CDR3 DNA follows: TGTGCCAGCAGTTTGACAGGGGAATACGAGCAGTACTTC.